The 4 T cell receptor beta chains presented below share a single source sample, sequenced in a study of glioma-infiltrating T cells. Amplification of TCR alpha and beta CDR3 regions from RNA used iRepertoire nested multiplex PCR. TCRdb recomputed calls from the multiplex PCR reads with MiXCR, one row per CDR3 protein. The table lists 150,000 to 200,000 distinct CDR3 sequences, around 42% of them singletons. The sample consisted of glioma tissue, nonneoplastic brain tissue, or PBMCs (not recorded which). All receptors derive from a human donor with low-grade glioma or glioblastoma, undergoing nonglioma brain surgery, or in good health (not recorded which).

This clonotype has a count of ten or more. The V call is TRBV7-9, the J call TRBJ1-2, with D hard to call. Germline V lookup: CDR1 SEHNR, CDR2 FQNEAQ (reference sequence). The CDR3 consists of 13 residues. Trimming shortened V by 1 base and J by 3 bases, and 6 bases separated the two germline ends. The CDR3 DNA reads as TGTGCCAGCAGCTTAGGGGCTGACTATGGCTACACCTTC. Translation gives CASSLGADYGYTF.

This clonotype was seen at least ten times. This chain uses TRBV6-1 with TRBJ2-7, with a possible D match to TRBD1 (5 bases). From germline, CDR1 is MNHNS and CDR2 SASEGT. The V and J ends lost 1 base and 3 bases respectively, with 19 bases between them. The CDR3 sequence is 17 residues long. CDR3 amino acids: CASSEGIGAAIYYEQYF. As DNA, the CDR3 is TGTGCCAGCAGTGAAGGAATAGGGGCTGCTATATACTACGAGCAGTACTTC.

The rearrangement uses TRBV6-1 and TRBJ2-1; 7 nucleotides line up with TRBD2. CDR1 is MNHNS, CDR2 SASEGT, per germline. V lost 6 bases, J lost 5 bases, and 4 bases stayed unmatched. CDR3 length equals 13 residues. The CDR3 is CASRRTSDNEQFF. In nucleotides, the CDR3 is TGTGCCAGCAGGCGGACTAGTGACAATGAGCAGTTCTTC.

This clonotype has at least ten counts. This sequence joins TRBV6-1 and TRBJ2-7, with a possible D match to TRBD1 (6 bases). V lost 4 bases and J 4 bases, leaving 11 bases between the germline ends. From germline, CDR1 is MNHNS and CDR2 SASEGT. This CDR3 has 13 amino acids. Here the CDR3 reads CASSVQGKYEQYF. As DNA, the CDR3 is TGTGCCAGCAGTGTCCAGGGGAAATACGAGCAGTACTTC.